What follows is one T cell receptor (beta chain) and its context. CDR3 regions of TCR beta were amplified from RNA transcripts. An initial RT-PCR round employing HTBI primers preceded a second-round multiplex PCR. TCRdb passed the multiplex PCR reads through MiXCR, listing each CDR3 protein once. The sample has approximately 150,000 distinct CDR3 sequences; about two fifths are singletons. The record originates from a study of Graves' ophthalmopathy and Graves' hyperthyroidism. The CDR3 runs 13 residues. Per germline, CDR1 MNHNS and CDR2 SASEGT. V lost 10 bases to trimming and J lost 2 bases, with 14 bases between them.

This clonotype was obtained from a man aged 30 to 45 with Graves' ophthalmopathy. The specimen sequenced was peripheral blood. The gene calls are TRBV6-1 and TRBJ1-1, with a tentative D call TRBD1 (6 bases). This chain's CDR3 is CATLGQINTEAFF. The CDR3 nucleotides are TGTGCCACCCTTGGACAGATAAACACTGAAGCTTTCTTT.